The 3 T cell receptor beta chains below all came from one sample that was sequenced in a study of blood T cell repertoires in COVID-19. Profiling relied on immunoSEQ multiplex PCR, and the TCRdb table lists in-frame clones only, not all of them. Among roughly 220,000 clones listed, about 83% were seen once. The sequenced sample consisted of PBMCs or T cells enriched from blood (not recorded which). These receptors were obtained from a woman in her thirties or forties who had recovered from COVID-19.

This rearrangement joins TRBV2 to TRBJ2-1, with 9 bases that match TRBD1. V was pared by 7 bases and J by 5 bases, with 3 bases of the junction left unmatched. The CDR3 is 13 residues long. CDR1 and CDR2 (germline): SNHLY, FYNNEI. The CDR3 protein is CASTGTGHNEQFF. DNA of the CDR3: TGTGCCAGCACCGGGACAGGGCACAATGAGCAGTTCTTC.

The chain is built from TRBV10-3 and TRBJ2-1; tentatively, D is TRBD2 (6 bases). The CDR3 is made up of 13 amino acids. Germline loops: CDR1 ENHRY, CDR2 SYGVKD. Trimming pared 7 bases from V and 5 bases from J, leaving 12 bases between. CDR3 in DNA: TGTGCCATCAACCCGACTAGGGACAATGAGCAGTTCTTC. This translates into CAINPTRDNEQFF.

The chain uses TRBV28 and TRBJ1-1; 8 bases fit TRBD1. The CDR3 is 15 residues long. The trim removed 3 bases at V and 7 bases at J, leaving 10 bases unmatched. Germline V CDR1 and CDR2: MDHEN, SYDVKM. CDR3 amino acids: CASSFSGRGQIEAFF. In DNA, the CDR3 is TGTGCCAGCAGTTTTTCGGGCAGGGGGCAAATTGAAGCTTTCTTT.